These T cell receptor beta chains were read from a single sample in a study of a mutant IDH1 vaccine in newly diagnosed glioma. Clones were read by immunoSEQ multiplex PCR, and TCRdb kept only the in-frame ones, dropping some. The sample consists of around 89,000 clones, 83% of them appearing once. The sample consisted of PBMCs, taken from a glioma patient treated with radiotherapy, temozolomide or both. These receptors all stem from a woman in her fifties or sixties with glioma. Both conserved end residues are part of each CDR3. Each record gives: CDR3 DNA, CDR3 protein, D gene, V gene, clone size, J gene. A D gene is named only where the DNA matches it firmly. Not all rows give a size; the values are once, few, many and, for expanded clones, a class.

TGTGCCAGCAGCGCCGGACAGGGGATCCTTTGGGAGACCCAGTACTTC,CASSAGQGILWETQYF,TRBD1,TRBV9,-,TRBJ2-5
TGTGCCAGCGGGGGCTTTGACACTGAAGCTTTCTTT,CASGGFDTEAFF,-,TRBV10-3,-,TRBJ1-1
TGTGCCAGCAGCTTAGTGGAGGGCGGGTCCAATGAGCAGTTCTTC,CASSLVEGGSNEQFF,-,TRBV7-2,-,TRBJ2-1
TGTGCCAGCTCACACCGGGACAGGGGGATCGGCGGGGAGCTGTTTTTT,CASSHRDRGIGGELFF,TRBD1,TRBV18,-,TRBJ2-2
TGCAGCGCCCAAGTACCTCCCGGCTCCTACGAGCAGTACTTC,CSAQVPPGSYEQYF,-,TRBV29-1,-,TRBJ2-7
TGTGCCAGCAGCCTCAGAGTCGGTTCACCCCTCCACTTT,CASSLRVGSPLHF,-,TRBV6-5,once,TRBJ1-6
TGTGCCAGCACCTGGAGGGGGCAGGATCAGCCCCAGCATTTT,CASTWRGQDQPQHF,TRBD1,TRBV6-6,-,TRBJ1-5
TGTGCCAGCAGCCTGGAGGGCCAGAAACAGCCCCAGCATTTT,CASSLEGQKQPQHF,-,TRBV9,once,TRBJ1-5
TGTGCCAGCAGCGAAGGAACGGCCAACACTGAAGCTTTCTTT,CASSEGTANTEAFF,-,TRBV7-9,few,TRBJ1-1
TGCGCCAGCAGCCAGGGACAGTCGCAGGAGCAGTTCTTC,CASSQGQSQEQFF,TRBD1,TRBV4-3,-,TRBJ2-1
TGTGCCAGCAGCTTACGGGGGGCGTTTGGAAACACCATATATTTT,CASSLRGAFGNTIYF,-,TRBV7-2,-,TRBJ1-3